This paragraph covers one TCR beta chain sequence. Germline lookup yields CDR1 MNHEY and CDR2 SMNVEV (reference sequence). This CDR3 is built from 17 residues. Unmatched junction bases numbered 9, after V lost 8 bases and J lost 0 bases. These data are taken from a study of blood T cell repertoires in COVID-19. At the level of the study: The samples span acute and convalescent COVID-19 from the United States, Italy and Spain.

Source study methods: Researchers report that nucleated cell counts were estimated from reference gene primer amplification. Profiling relied on immunoSEQ multiplex PCR, and the TCRdb table lists in-frame clones only, not all of them. The V and J calls and clone size come from that table; D and trimming were worked out from the DNA. This table has more than 85,000 clones, 88% appearing once. The rearrangement joins TRBV27 to TRBJ2-3, with TRBD2 matching over 12 bases. The origin of this receptor is a woman aged 55-70 years with acute or convalescent COVID-19. Source material: peripheral blood. CDR3 nucleotide sequence: TGTGCCAGCCGAAGAACGGGGACTAGCGGGAGCACAGATACGCAGTATTTT. Its protein is CASRRTGTSGSTDTQYF.